This record looks at one TCR beta chain sequence and its context. Losses at the gene ends were 0 bases for V and 4 bases for J; bases not matched to a gene: 7. In germline, CDR1 is GTSNPN, CDR2 SVGIG (reference sequence). The CDR3 spans 15 residues. Profiled with immunoSEQ multiplex PCR; TCRdb holds only in-frame clones, not every one. The table has fewer than 300,000 clones, 82% seen once; the top ten hold roughly 3.1%. The sample originates from a study of blood T cell repertoires in COVID-19. Study in general: COVID-19 samples collected from the United States, Italy and Spain covered acute and convalescent phases.

Sequenced: peripheral blood. The sequence came from a woman younger than 35 with acute or convalescent COVID-19. The V gene is TRBV30, the J gene TRBJ1-2; 8 positions match TRBD1. The CDR3 DNA follows: TGTGCCTGGAGTGTTTCCCCAGGGGGCTTCTATGGCTACACCTTC. Protein: CAWSVSPGGFYGYTF.